A selection of T cell receptor beta chains follows, all from one sample in a study of blood T cells in healthy people across ages. From the 5' RACE reads, TCRdb called clonotypes with MiXCR, one entry per CDR3 protein. The sample lists 1.5 million to 2 million distinct CDR3 sequences, 30% to 35% occurring once. The sample taken for sequencing was blood. All receptors derive from a woman in her twenties or thirties in good health. Each CDR3 is given with its conserved first and last residue. Fields, in order: J gene, clone size, D gene, V gene, CDR3 DNA, CDR3 protein. The D gene is left open where the match is weak. The listing skips clone size in some rows; elsewhere it reads once, few, many or a size class.

J: TRBJ2-7
size: NA
D: NA
V: TRBV28
DNA: TGTGCCAGCAGTCAACCCGCAGGGCGCGAGCAGTACTTC
CDR3: CASSQPAGREQYF

J: TRBJ2-3
size: many
D: NA
V: TRBV6-5
DNA: TGTGCCAGCAGTTACTCGTTGGGGGGTACGCAGTATTTT
CDR3: CASSYSLGGTQYF

J: TRBJ2-3
size: few
D: TRBD1
V: TRBV20-1
DNA: TGCAGTGCTCTGACAGGGGGAGATACGCAGTATTTT
CDR3: CSALTGGDTQYF

J: TRBJ1-1
size: NA
D: NA
V: TRBV20-1
DNA: TGCAGTGCCAAAGACAACACTGAAGCTTTCTTT
CDR3: CSAKDNTEAFF

J: TRBJ1-1
size: NA
D: NA
V: TRBV24-1
DNA: TGTGCCACCGCGCCGGGGACTGAAGCTTTCTTT
CDR3: CATAPGTEAFF

J: TRBJ2-3
size: few
D: TRBD2
V: TRBV10-2
DNA: TGCGCCAGCGGGGTGACTAGCAGTACCACAGATACGCAGTATTTT
CDR3: CASGVTSSTTDTQYF

J: TRBJ1-2
size: NA
D: TRBD1
V: TRBV4-1
DNA: TGCGCCAGCAGCCAAGACCACAGGGGCGAGAACTATGGCTACACCTTC
CDR3: CASSQDHRGENYGYTF

J: TRBJ1-2
size: NA
D: TRBD1
V: TRBV6-5
DNA: TGTGCCAGCAGTTCTGGACAGGGGGCGACTGGCTACACCTTC
CDR3: CASSSGQGATGYTF

J: TRBJ1-1
size: NA
D: TRBD1
V: TRBV10-3
DNA: TGTGCCATCAGTGAGTCCGTAGGACAGGGTACCACTGAAGCTTTCTTT
CDR3: CAISESVGQGTTEAFF

J: TRBJ2-1
size: NA
D: TRBD2
V: TRBV12-3/TRBV12-4
DNA: TGTGCCAGCAGTTTCGCGACTAGCGGCCGCTACAATGAGCAGTTCTTC
CDR3: CASSFATSGRYNEQFF

J: TRBJ2-1
size: NA
D: NA
V: TRBV10-3
DNA: TGTGCCATCAGTGTCGTCGAGAACAATGAGCAGTTCTTC
CDR3: CAISVVENNEQFF

J: TRBJ2-3
size: few
D: TRBD2
V: TRBV20-1
DNA: TGCAGTGCTAGAGTGGGGACTAGCGGGGGCACAGATACGCAGTATTTT
CDR3: CSARVGTSGGTDTQYF

J: TRBJ1-1
size: NA
D: NA
V: TRBV1
DNA: TGCACCAGCAGCCACCCTAGAGGAGGGAGGAACACTGAAGCTTTCTTT
CDR3: CTSSHPRGGRNTEAFF

J: TRBJ2-7
size: few
D: NA
V: TRBV5-6
DNA: TGTGCCAGCAGCTTGGGCCGGGGGCAGGTCTACGAGCAGTACTTC
CDR3: CASSLGRGQVYEQYF

J: TRBJ2-3
size: many
D: NA
V: TRBV6-4
DNA: TGTGCCAGCAGTGAAGACTGGTCTAGCACAGATACGCAGTATTTT
CDR3: CASSEDWSSTDTQYF

J: TRBJ1-4
size: NA
D: TRBD1
V: TRBV6-2/TRBV6-3
DNA: TGTGCCAACAGATACCGGACAGGGAGGATAGAGGGAGAAAAACTGTTTTTT
CDR3: CANRYRTGRIEGEKLFF

J: TRBJ2-1
size: NA
D: TRBD2
V: TRBV5-1
DNA: TGCGCCAGCAGCTTTGTACCTGGCGGGGGGGACAATGAGCAGTTCTTC
CDR3: CASSFVPGGGDNEQFF

J: TRBJ2-1
size: once
D: TRBD2
V: TRBV7-2
DNA: TGTGCCACCAGGACTAGCGGGATGTACAATGAGCAGTTCTTC
CDR3: CATRTSGMYNEQFF

J: TRBJ1-2
size: few
D: NA
V: TRBV11-2
DNA: TGTGCCAGCAGCTCCCCTTGGGGCGGCTACACCTTC
CDR3: CASSSPWGGYTF

J: TRBJ2-7
size: few
D: TRBD1
V: TRBV3-1
DNA: TGTGCCAGCAGCCAAGTGGGACAGGCCGGGGGTAACGAGCAGTACTTC
CDR3: CASSQVGQAGGNEQYF

J: TRBJ2-7
size: few
D: TRBD1
V: TRBV4-2
DNA: TGTGCCAGCAGCCACCCCACCCGGACAGGGGGCCACGAGCAGTACTTC
CDR3: CASSHPTRTGGHEQYF

J: TRBJ2-5
size: few
D: TRBD2
V: TRBV7-8
DNA: TGTGCCAGCAGCCCCAGACTAGCGGGAGGGCCGGTAGAAGAGACCCAGTACTTC
CDR3: CASSPRLAGGPVEETQYF

J: TRBJ2-1
size: few
D: NA
V: TRBV4-1
DNA: TGCGCCAGCAGCCCGCACCCGGGAAGCACCCACAATGAGCAGTTCTTC
CDR3: CASSPHPGSTHNEQFF

J: TRBJ2-5
size: few
D: NA
V: TRBV20-1
DNA: TGCAGTGCTAGAGATTTCCCCGGGACAAATTTAGAAATTCAAGAGACCCAGTACTTC
CDR3: CSARDFPGTNLEIQETQYF

J: TRBJ1-6
size: few
D: TRBD1
V: TRBV20-1
DNA: TGCAGTGCCAAACAGGGGCTGAATTCACCCCTCCACTTT
CDR3: CSAKQGLNSPLHF

J: TRBJ2-7
size: NA
D: TRBD2
V: TRBV27
DNA: TGTGCCAGCAGTTCCTCGGCACTAGCGGGAGTCTACGAGCAGTACTTC
CDR3: CASSSSALAGVYEQYF

J: TRBJ1-1
size: NA
D: TRBD1
V: TRBV29-1
DNA: TGCAGCGTTGAGAGGACAGGGGGTAACACTGAAGCTTTCTTT
CDR3: CSVERTGGNTEAFF

J: TRBJ2-2
size: many
D: NA
V: TRBV30
DNA: TGTGCCTGGAGTTGGGGGGGGGAGCTGTTTTTT
CDR3: CAWSWGGELFF

J: TRBJ1-5
size: NA
D: NA
V: TRBV10-2
DNA: TGCGCCAGCAGTGAGGGGTTCTCAGGGCCCCAGCATTTT
CDR3: CASSEGFSGPQHF